The clone carrying this T cell receptor beta chain was detected only a few times. The antigen is not known. The germline V gene encodes CDR1 SEHNR and CDR2 FQNEAQ (reference sequence). This CDR3 is built from 13 residues. Trimming cost V 1 base and J 7 bases, with 10 bases left between them. This specimen belongs to a study of T cells after yellow fever vaccination. Overall study results and limits: Reappearance after the booster was observed for most primary-vaccination clones (roughly 97% CD4, roughly 90% CD8).

TCRdb called the 5' RACE reads again in MiXCR, with one record for every CDR3 protein. The sample holds 400,000 to 450,000 distinct CDR3 sequences, over 15% seen once. This clonotype was sampled from a man aged 18 to 29 who received the YFV17D yellow fever vaccine. The sequencing here drew on PBMCs, taken before the yellow fever booster vaccination. The chain joins TRBV7-9 to TRBJ1-2, with D uncertain. CDR3 sequence: CASSLDLTGGYTF. The CDR3 region has the DNA TGTGCCAGCAGCTTAGACCTCACGGGTGGCTACACCTTC.